The source of this T cell receptor beta chain is a study of T-cell reconstitution after alpha-beta-depleted transplantation in children. The TCRbeta library was prepared with unique molecular identifiers. MiXCR, applied by TCRdb to the PCR reads, yields one record per CDR3 protein. The sample lists about 510,000 distinct CDR3 sequences, over 10% occurring once. Study-level points and caveats: About two months after transplant, alpha-beta T cells reportedly came from several hundred expanded graft clones. Hyperexpanded clones declined; after one year, newly produced T cells mostly supplied diversity. Certain patients had high TCRbeta diversity at day 60, and it came from recipient T cells and thymic progenitors that survived.

Only a few counts were recorded for this clonotype. The antigen remains undetermined. This specimen was PBMCs, mostly from graft donor cells, taken 180 days after TCRalphabeta/CD19-depleted stem cell transplant. The sequence derives from a female patient aged 2-9 years who had a stem cell transplant for aplastic anemia, so the T cells may come from the graft donor.

As DNA, the CDR3 is TGCAGTGCTAGGGGCCTGGGGGCCCCTGAAGCTTTCTTT. This gives the protein CSARGLGAPEAFF. The chain has TRBV20-1 and TRBJ1-1; perhaps TRBD1 as D (6 bases). V gave up 3 bases and J gave up 6 bases, with 14 bases separating them. Germline loops: CDR1 DFQATT, CDR2 SNEGSKA (reference sequence). The CDR3 length is 13 residues.